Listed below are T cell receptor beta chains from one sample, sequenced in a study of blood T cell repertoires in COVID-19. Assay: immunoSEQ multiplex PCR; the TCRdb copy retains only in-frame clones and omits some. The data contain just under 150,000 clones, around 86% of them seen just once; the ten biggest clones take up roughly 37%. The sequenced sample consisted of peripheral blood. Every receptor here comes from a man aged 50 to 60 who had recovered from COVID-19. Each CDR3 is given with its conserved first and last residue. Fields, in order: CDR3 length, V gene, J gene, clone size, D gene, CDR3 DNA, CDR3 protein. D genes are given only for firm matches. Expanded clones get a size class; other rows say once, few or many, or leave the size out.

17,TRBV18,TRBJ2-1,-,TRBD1,TGTGCCAGCTCACCACCGGCTTTTGGGACAGGGGTCAATGAGCAGTTCTTC,CASSPPAFGTGVNEQFF
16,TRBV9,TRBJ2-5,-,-,TGTGCCAGCAGCGTAGGCCCCACTAGGCAGCAAGAGACCCAGTACTTC,CASSVGPTRQQETQYF
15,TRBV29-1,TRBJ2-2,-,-,TGCAGCGTTGAAGATAGGACAGAGAACACCGGGGAGCTGTTTTTT,CSVEDRTENTGELFF
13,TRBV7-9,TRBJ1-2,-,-,TGTGCCAGCAGCTTAGTAGACTACTATGGCTACACCTTC,CASSLVDYYGYTF
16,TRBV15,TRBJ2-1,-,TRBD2,TGTGCCACCAGCAGAGAGGCTAGCGGGGGTCATTATGAGCAGTTCTTC,CATSREASGGHYEQFF
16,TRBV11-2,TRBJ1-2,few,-,TGTGCCAGCAGCTTAGAGGGGGCCAGCCATCTCGATGGCTACACCTTC,CASSLEGASHLDGYTF
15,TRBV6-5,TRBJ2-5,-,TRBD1,TGTGCCAGCAGTTATGGGATGGGACAGCAAGAGACCCAGTACTTC,CASSYGMGQQETQYF
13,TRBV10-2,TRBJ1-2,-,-,TGCGCCAGCCTTAGTGGGGGGGCGCTTGGCTACACCTTC,CASLSGGALGYTF
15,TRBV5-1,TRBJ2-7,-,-,TGCGCCAGCAGCCGGTTAGGACTTAGCTCCTACGAGCAGTACTTC,CASSRLGLSSYEQYF
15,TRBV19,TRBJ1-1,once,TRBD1,TGTGCCAGTAGTACCCGACAGGGGGCGCCGACTGAAGCTTTCTTT,CASSTRQGAPTEAFF
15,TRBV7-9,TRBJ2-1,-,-,TGTGCCAGCAGCTTAGGTGCGGGGGCAGCAAATGAGCAGTTCTTC,CASSLGAGAANEQFF
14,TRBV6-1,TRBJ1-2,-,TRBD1,TGTGCCAGCAGTGAAAACAGGGGGCGGGATGGCTACACCTTC,CASSENRGRDGYTF
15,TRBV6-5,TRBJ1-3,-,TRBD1,TGTGCCAGCAGTTACGACAGGGCCAGCGGAAACACCATATATTTT,CASSYDRASGNTIYF
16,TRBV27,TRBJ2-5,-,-,TGTGCCAGCAGTTTATCTCCGGTGACAAACGAAGAGACCCAGTACTTC,CASSLSPVTNEETQYF
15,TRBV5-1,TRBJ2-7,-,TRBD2,TGCGCCAGCAGCTTGGGCAGCGGGGGTTCCTACGAGCAGTACTTC,CASSLGSGGSYEQYF
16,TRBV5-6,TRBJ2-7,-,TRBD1,TGTGCCAGCAGCTTTTTTCCGGGACAGGCCCGCTACGAGCAGTACTTC,CASSFFPGQARYEQYF
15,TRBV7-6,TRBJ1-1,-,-,TGTGCCAGCAGCTTAGCAGGGACAAGGAACACTGAAGCTTTCTTT,CASSLAGTRNTEAFF
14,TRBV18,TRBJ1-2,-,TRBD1,TGTGCCAGCTCACCAGAGGGACAGTCTACGGGCTACACCTTC,CASSPEGQSTGYTF
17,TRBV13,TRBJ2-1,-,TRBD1,TGTGCCAGCAGCAAGGACAGGGGCGATAACGCCTACAATGAGCAGTTCTTC,CASSKDRGDNAYNEQFF
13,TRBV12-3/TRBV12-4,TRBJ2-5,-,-,TGTGCCAGCAGACCAGGGGAAGTAGAGACCCAGTACTTC,CASRPGEVETQYF
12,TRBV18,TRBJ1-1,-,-,TGTGCCAGCTCACCGGCGAACACTGAAGCTTTCTTT,CASSPANTEAFF
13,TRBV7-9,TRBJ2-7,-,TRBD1,TGTGCCAGCAGCGCAGGGGGATCCTACGAGCAGTACTTC,CASSAGGSYEQYF
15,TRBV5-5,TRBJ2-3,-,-,TGTGCCAGCAGCTTACAGGTTCTCGGGACAGATACGCAGTATTTT,CASSLQVLGTDTQYF
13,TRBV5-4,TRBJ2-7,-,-,TGTGCCAGCAGCTCGGCGTTGAGGGACGAGCAGTACTTC,CASSSALRDEQYF
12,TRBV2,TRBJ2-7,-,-,TGTGCCAGCAGCGACAGAGCCTACGAGCAGTACTTC,CASSDRAYEQYF
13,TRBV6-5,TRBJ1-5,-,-,TGTGCCAGCAGTTCCTCCCGTTTTCAGCCCCAGCATTTT,CASSSSRFQPQHF
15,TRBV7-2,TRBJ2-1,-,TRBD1,TGTGCCAGCAGCCCCTGGGACAGGGGGCGCGTTGAGCAGTTCTTC,CASSPWDRGRVEQFF
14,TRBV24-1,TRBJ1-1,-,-,TGTGCCACCAGTGAATCAGCTCCGGGGACTGAAGCTTTCTTT,CATSESAPGTEAFF
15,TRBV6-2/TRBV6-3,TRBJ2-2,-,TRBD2,TGTGCCAGCAGTGCAGAACTAGCGGGGCCCGGGGAGCTGTTTTTT,CASSAELAGPGELFF
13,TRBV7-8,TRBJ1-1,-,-,TGTGCCAGCAGTTCCCTTAGGAACACTGAAGCTTTCTTT,CASSSLRNTEAFF
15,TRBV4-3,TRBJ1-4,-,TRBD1,TGCGCCAGCAGCTATACCAGGGGGGATAATGAAAAACTGTTTTTT,CASSYTRGDNEKLFF
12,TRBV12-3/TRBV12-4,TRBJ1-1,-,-,TGTGCCAGCAGTTTAAGGGGCACTGAAGCTTTCTTT,CASSLRGTEAFF
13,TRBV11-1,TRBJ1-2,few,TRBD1,TGTGCCAGCAGCTCGGCGGGACAGCGGGCCCACACCTTC,CASSSAGQRAHTF
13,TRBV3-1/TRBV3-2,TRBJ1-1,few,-,TGTGCCAGCAGCCTCATCTGGAGCACTGAAGCTTTCTTT,CASSLIWSTEAFF
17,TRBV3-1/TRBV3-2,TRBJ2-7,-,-,TGTGCCAGCAGCCAAGATTTATGGGCAGGGCGAGCCTACGAGCAGTACTTC,CASSQDLWAGRAYEQYF
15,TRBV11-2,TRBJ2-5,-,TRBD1,TGTGCCAGCAGCTTAGGAGACAGGGTGATGGAGACCCAGTACTTC,CASSLGDRVMETQYF
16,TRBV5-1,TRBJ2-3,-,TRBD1,TGCGCCAGCAGCTTGGATACAGGGGGGTTCGCAGATACGCAGTATTTT,CASSLDTGGFADTQYF
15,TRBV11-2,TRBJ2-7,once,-,TGTGCCAGCAGCTTAGCACCTAGGGGCTCCGACGAGCAGTACTTC,CASSLAPRGSDEQYF
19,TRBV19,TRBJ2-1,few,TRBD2,TGTGCCAGTAGTATAGAACATTGGGGATACGCGGGGGGACACAATGAGCAGTTCTTC,CASSIEHWGYAGGHNEQFF
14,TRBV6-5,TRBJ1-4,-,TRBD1,TGTGCCAGCAGGACCGACAGGGTTCAAGAAAAACTGTTTTTT,CASRTDRVQEKLFF
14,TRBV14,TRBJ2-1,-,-,TGTGCCAGCACCCCTACCGGTGCCTACAATGAGCAGTTCTTC,CASTPTGAYNEQFF
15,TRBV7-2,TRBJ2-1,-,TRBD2,TGTGCCAGCATACGACTAGCGGGGGACTACAATGAGCAGTTCTTC,CASIRLAGDYNEQFF
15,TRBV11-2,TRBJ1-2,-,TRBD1,TGTGCCAGCAGCTTTGGACAGGGGGCTCACTATGGCTACACCTTC,CASSFGQGAHYGYTF
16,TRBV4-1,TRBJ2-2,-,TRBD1,TGCGCCAGCAGCCAAGCACAGGGGGTGAACACCGGGGAGCTGTTTTTT,CASSQAQGVNTGELFF
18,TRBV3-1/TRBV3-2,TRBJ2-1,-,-,TGTGCCAGCAGCCTCAGAGTAGGACCGGGACTCTCCTACAATGAGCAGTTCTTC,CASSLRVGPGLSYNEQFF
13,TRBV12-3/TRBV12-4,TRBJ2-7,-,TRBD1,TGTGCCAGTGGACAGGGGGACTCCTACGAGCAGTACTTC,CASGQGDSYEQYF
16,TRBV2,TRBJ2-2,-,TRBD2,TGTGCCAGCAGTCCCCTAGCGGGGGACTACACCGGGGAGCTGTTTTTT,CASSPLAGDYTGELFF
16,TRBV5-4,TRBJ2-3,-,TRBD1,TGTGCCAGCAGCTCCCGACAGGGTGGGTCTCGAGATACGCAGTATTTT,CASSSRQGGSRDTQYF
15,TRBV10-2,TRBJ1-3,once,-,TGCGCCAGCAGTGAGGCGTCAGGGAGGGGAAACACCATATATTTT,CASSEASGRGNTIYF